This T cell receptor (beta chain) was sequenced in a study of OX40 agonist ivuxolimab in advanced cancers. Looking at the study overall: With a range of roughly 23 to 79, age averaged approximately 55 years, and about 82% were male.

Germline V gene data show CDR1 as SGHTA and CDR2 as FQGTGA. The CDR3 length is 13 residues. V dropped 2 bases and J dropped 8 bases, with 10 bases sitting between them. In the case of this clone: Its antigen remains unidentified.

Here immunoSEQ multiplex PCR was the method, and the copy in TCRdb shows in-frame clones only, minus some. The sample yields roughly 80,000 clones, about nine tenths seen once. Study findings and constraints: The mean number of expanded clones was higher in CD8+ T cells than in CD4+.

The genes are TRBV7-3 and TRBJ2-1, with D perhaps TRBD2 (5 bases). Sequencing was performed on CD4+ or CD8+ T cells sorted from blood, taken in a trial of the OX40 agonist ivuxolimab. The source is an adult with an advanced solid tumor such as melanoma, head and neck, liver or kidney cancer. In DNA, the CDR3 is TGTGCCAGCAGCTTAGAACGAGCGGATGAGCAGTTCTTC. The encoded protein is CASSLERADEQFF.